Reported below is one TCR beta chain. These data belong to a study of patients and donors after allogeneic stem cell transplantation. TCRdb fed the RT-PCR reads into MiXCR, producing one record per CDR3 protein. The table shows some 600 distinct CDR3 sequences, with approximately 1.5% occurring only once. The CDR3 loop spans 13 amino acids. V was trimmed by 0 bases and J by 6 bases, leaving 10 bases between them. Germline CDR1 is SGDLS and CDR2 is YYNGEE. Material for sequencing was blood, either unsorted or a sorted T cell fraction (not recorded which). This TCR was recovered from a human donor who was either an allogeneic HSCT recipient or a stem cell or donor lymphocyte infusion donor (not recorded which). It is not recorded whose cells these are; they may come from a transplant donor. This chain joins TRBV9 and TRBJ2-7, with D possibly matching TRBD1 (7 bases). The CDR3 DNA follows: TGTGCCAGCAGCGTAGGACAGGGAGGCGAGCAGTACTTC. This gives the protein CASSVGQGGEQYF.